These 5 T cell receptor beta chains were all obtained from the same sample, sequenced in a study of T cell changes during pregnancy in multiple sclerosis. Some clones are missing from TCRdb's copy, which holds only in-frame ones; the method was immunoSEQ multiplex PCR. The table has about 36,000 clones, around 92% seen once; the top ten hold over 1%. The sequenced sample was PBMCs (not recorded whether the cells were cultured). Receptor source: a female donor with multiple sclerosis, enrolled in a pregnancy study.

The chain couples TRBV30 to TRBJ2-3; TRBD2 might be the D (5 bases). Trimming took off 0 bases at V and 8 bases at J, with 15 bases between the two ends. Germline V gene lookup returns CDR1 GTSNPN and CDR2 SVGIG (reference sequence). CDR3 size: 14 residues. Here the CDR3 DNA reads TGTGCCTGGAGTGTACGTGGGAGCATAGGTACGCAGTATTTT. Its translation: CAWSVRGSIGTQYF. The full variable domain, completed using reference TRBV30 and TRBJ2-3, is SQTIHQWPATLVQPVGSPLSLECTVEGTSNPNLYWYRQAAGRGLQLLFYSVGIGQISSEVPQNLSASRPQDRQFILSSKKLLLSDSGFYLCAWSVRGSIGTQYFGPGTRLTVL.

CDR3 in amino acids: CASSQDRDRGSYEQYF. Written as DNA, the CDR3 is TGCGCCAGCAGCCAAGACCGGGACAGGGGATCCTACGAGCAGTACTTC. The J gene is TRBJ2-7, the V gene TRBV4-3; 10 bases line up with TRBD1. V shed 0 bases, J shed 1 base, and the junction held 3 bases outside the gene matches. This CDR3 has 16 residues. The germline gives CDR1 LGHNA, CDR2 YSLEER.

The chain couples TRBV9 to TRBJ2-1, with a tentative D call TRBD2 (6 bases). The CDR3 is made up of 16 amino acids. V lost 4 bases and J lost 4, with 18 bases in between. Germline CDR1 is SGDLS and CDR2 is YYNGEE. The CDR3 DNA is TGTGCCAGCAGCCCCTCCGGGACTCTCTCTTACAATGAGCAGTTCTTC. Its translation is CASSPSGTLSYNEQFF.

J is TRBJ2-5 and V is TRBV6-1; either TRBD1 or TRBD2 may fit D (5 bases each). V was trimmed by 0 bases and J by 5 bases, leaving 22 bases between them. The CDR3 contains 18 residues. CDR1 MNHNS and CDR2 SASEGT come from the germline V gene. The CDR3 DNA reads as TGTGCCAGCAGTGAAGCGCTTCTCGGTGCAGGGCGAGGGGAGACCCAGTACTTC. Encoded protein: CASSEALLGAGRGETQYF.

This rearrangement joins TRBV11-2 to TRBJ1-5; D gene ambiguous. The ends were cut back, 2 bases at V and 8 bases at J, with 10 bases in the middle. Germline V gene sequence: CDR1 SGHAT, CDR2 FQNNGV. This CDR3 spans 13 amino acids. CDR3 in DNA: TGTGCCAGCAGCTTATTTAGTGGTGAGCCCCAGCATTTT. Amino acids: CASSLFSGEPQHF.